The sequence of this T cell receptor (beta chain) was determined in a study of T cells in Graves' hyperthyroidism and ophthalmopathy. Amplified TCR beta CDR3 regions came from RNA transcripts. RT-PCR in the first round (using the HTBI primer set) targeted the TCR CDR3. TCRdb recomputed calls from the multiplex PCR reads with MiXCR, one row per CDR3 protein. The profile shows 300,000 to 450,000 distinct CDR3 sequences, approximately 18% of them singletons. V was shortened by 0 bases and J by 7 bases, with 9 bases between the two germline ends. This CDR3 spans 13 amino acids. Germline CDR1 is MNHNS and CDR2 is SASEGT.

Sequencing was done on a sample of blood. The TCR was taken from a woman in her 40s with Graves' ophthalmopathy. This chain links TRBV6-1 with TRBJ2-5, with D possibly TRBD2 on 6 matching bases. CDR3 nucleotide sequence: TGTGCCAGCAGTGAAGCGGGGGGAGTGACCCAGTACTTC. It yields the protein CASSEAGGVTQYF.